Shown below are 2 T cell receptor beta chains from a single sample sequenced in a study of blood T cell repertoires in COVID-19. Measured with immunoSEQ multiplex PCR; TCRdb has only the in-frame clones, and not every one. This sample yields 340,000 or so clones, of which around 80% are seen a single time; 2.5% to 3% belongs to the top ten. Sequencing was performed on peripheral blood. These TCRs come from a man between 25 and 39 years old with active or convalescent COVID-19.

This chain joins TRBV6-5 and TRBJ1-2; 7 bases agree with TRBD1. Trimming at V came to 6 bases and at J to 0 bases, leaving 7 bases not matched to a gene. The CDR3 is 15 amino acids. CDR1 is MNHEY, CDR2 SVGAGI, per germline. CDR3 nucleotide sequence: TGTGCCAGCAGGTGGAGGGGGCCAGCTAACTATGGCTACACCTTC. Encoded protein: CASRWRGPANYGYTF.

The chain employs TRBV24-1 and TRBJ2-5; D gene ambiguous. Trimming pared 3 bases from V and 2 bases from J, leaving 12 bases between. The CDR3 is 15 amino acids. Germline V CDR1 and CDR2: KGHDR, SFDVKD. The CDR3 region has the DNA TGTGCCACCAGTGATCCTACAGTCGGACAAGAGACCCAGTACTTC. Translated: CATSDPTVGQETQYF.